Listed below are T cell receptor beta chains from one sample, sequenced in a study of T-cell reconstitution after alpha-beta-depleted transplantation in children. MiXCR was run by TCRdb on the PCR reads, yielding one entry per CDR3 protein. The sample has about 72,000 distinct CDR3 sequences; about 7% are singletons. Sequenced material: PBMCs from the stem cell graft donor, taken from the stem cell graft. Source of these receptors: a human donor who donated a stem cell graft to a child with acute lymphoblastic leukemia. Each CDR3 is given with its conserved first and last residue. Each record gives: D gene, clone size, V gene, J gene, CDR3 DNA, CDR3 protein. The D gene is left open where the match is weak. Clone size is shown for a subset of rows, as once, few, many or a class of expanded clone.

>TRBD2|few|TRBV12-3/TRBV12-4|TRBJ2-3
TGTGCCAGCAGTCCGAGGGCTAGTGGGAGGGCCCAAGATACGCAGTATTTT
CASSPRASGRAQDTQYF
>TRBD2|many|TRBV20-1|TRBJ2-1
TGCAGTGCTAGTTCGGTGGGAGGGGTCTACAATGAGCAGTTCTTC
CSASSVGGVYNEQFF
>.|many|TRBV30|TRBJ1-2
TGTGCCTGGAGAGGGAGCGGAACCCACTATGGCTACACCTTC
CAWRGSGTHYGYTF
>.|many|TRBV7-8|TRBJ1-1
TGTGCCAGCAGCTCGCTGGGCTCAGGGCTGAACACTGAAGCTTTCTTT
CASSSLGSGLNTEAFF
>.|.|TRBV5-4|TRBJ1-2
TGTGCCAGCAGCAGAAACAGGGATCCCTATGGCTACACCTTC
CASSRNRDPYGYTF
>.|many|TRBV28|TRBJ1-1
TGTGCCAGCAGTTCCCTTCGGGGGCTCAACACTGAAGCTTTCTTT
CASSSLRGLNTEAFF
>.|many|TRBV4-3|TRBJ1-4
TGCGCCAGCAGCCAAGATTCAGGGACTAATGAAAAACTGTTTTTT
CASSQDSGTNEKLFF
>.|many|TRBV7-8|TRBJ2-5
TGTGCCAGCAGCTTATGGGGGCCCGGAGAGACCCAGTACTTC
CASSLWGPGETQYF
>.|.|TRBV20-1|TRBJ2-2
TGCAGTGCTATACCCGGCGGGGGTAGGGGGACCGGGGAGCTGTTTTTT
CSAIPGGGRGTGELFF
>TRBD2|.|TRBV7-6|TRBJ2-3
TGTGCCAGCAGCTTAGCGGCCAGCGGGGGGGCATTGGATACGCAGTATTTT
CASSLAASGGALDTQYF
>.|medium-sized|TRBV4-3|TRBJ1-5
TGCGCCAGCAGCCAAGTGAGGGGGGCCCCTATTCTGCCCCAGCATTTT
CASSQVRGAPILPQHF
>TRBD2|.|TRBV12-3/TRBV12-4|TRBJ2-1
TGTGCCAGCAGTTTAGTGAGCGGGGGGGCCAGCTACAATGAGCAGTTCTTC
CASSLVSGGASYNEQFF
>.|many|TRBV7-8|TRBJ1-5
TGTGCCAGCTTACCTAGGACAGCGCCTAATCAGCCCCAGCATTTT
CASLPRTAPNQPQHF
>TRBD1|many|TRBV29-1|TRBJ1-1
TGCAGCTTACAGGGGGCGGGAAGGTCCACTGAAGCTTTCTTT
CSLQGAGRSTEAFF
>.|many|TRBV28|TRBJ1-2
TGTGCCAGCAGTTTACAGGTCTATAAAGACTATGGCTACACCTTC
CASSLQVYKDYGYTF
>TRBD1|.|TRBV6-5|TRBJ2-7
TGTGCCAGCAGTTATGGGCGGCAGGGGGCCTACGAGCAGTACTTC
CASSYGRQGAYEQYF
>.|few|TRBV18|TRBJ1-1
TGTGCCAGCTCACCACCAGAGGGCAGGTGGTTAACTGAAGCTTTCTTT
CASSPPEGRWLTEAFF
>TRBD1|many|TRBV4-2|TRBJ1-2
TGTGCCAGCAGCCAAGAGGCAGGGGGGCACTATGGCTACACCTTC
CASSQEAGGHYGYTF
>TRBD2|few|TRBV6-2/TRBV6-3|TRBJ2-2
TGTGCCAGCAGTTACTCGAACCTCCACCTAGCGGGGGGGGACACCGGGGAGCTGTTTTTT
CASSYSNLHLAGGDTGELFF
>.|few|TRBV7-9|TRBJ1-1
TGTGCCAGCAGCTTAGCCCCAACTGAAGCTTTCTTT
CASSLAPTEAFF
>TRBD1|many|TRBV10-3|TRBJ1-1
TGTGCCATCAGAGACAGGGGGCTTGCTTTCTTT
CAIRDRGLAFF
>TRBD2|many|TRBV5-1|TRBJ2-3
TGCGCCAGCAGCCTCGGGACTAGCTATACGCAGTATTTT
CASSLGTSYTQYF
>.|many|TRBV11-2|TRBJ2-3
TGTGCCAGCAGAGAAACAGGGAGAGATACGCAGTATTTT
CASRETGRDTQYF
>.|.|TRBV19|TRBJ1-4
TGTGCCAGTTCGAGGGAACTGAGGGGTAATGAAAAACTGTTTTTT
CASSRELRGNEKLFF
>.|many|TRBV5-1|TRBJ2-7
TGCGCCAGCAGCTTGTTGGGGTCAAGAGGCGAGCAGTACTTC
CASSLLGSRGEQYF
>.|many|TRBV11-2|TRBJ2-1
TGTGCCAGCAGCTCGACCCTTGACAATGAGCAGTTCTTC
CASSSTLDNEQFF
>TRBD2|few|TRBV6-1|TRBJ2-7
TGTGCCAGCACCAAAGGGACTAGCGGAACATCCATCTCCTACGAGCAGTACTTC
CASTKGTSGTSISYEQYF
>TRBD2|.|TRBV4-1|TRBJ2-7
TGCGCCAGCAGCCTGGGGGACGGGGGGGCCATGACGTACGAGCAGTACTTC
CASSLGDGGAMTYEQYF
>TRBD1|few|TRBV20-1|TRBJ1-1
TGCAGTGCTAGAGCTTCAGGGGGGAACACTGAAGCTTTCTTT
CSARASGGNTEAFF
>.|many|TRBV13|TRBJ2-5
TGTGCCAGCAGCCCCCGGCCAGGGCAAGAGACCCAGTACTTC
CASSPRPGQETQYF
>.|.|TRBV7-3|TRBJ1-1
TGTGCCAGCAGCTTACAGGCTGGCAACACTGAAGCTTTCTTT
CASSLQAGNTEAFF
>TRBD1|many|TRBV6-5|TRBJ1-5
TGTGCCAGCAGTTCGCGGAGGGGTGGGACAGCCTTTAATCAGCCCCAGCATTTT
CASSSRRGGTAFNQPQHF
>.|many|TRBV4-3|TRBJ1-4
TGCGCCAGCAGCCAGGTCCGGGTCCCTAATGAAAAACTGTTTTTT
CASSQVRVPNEKLFF